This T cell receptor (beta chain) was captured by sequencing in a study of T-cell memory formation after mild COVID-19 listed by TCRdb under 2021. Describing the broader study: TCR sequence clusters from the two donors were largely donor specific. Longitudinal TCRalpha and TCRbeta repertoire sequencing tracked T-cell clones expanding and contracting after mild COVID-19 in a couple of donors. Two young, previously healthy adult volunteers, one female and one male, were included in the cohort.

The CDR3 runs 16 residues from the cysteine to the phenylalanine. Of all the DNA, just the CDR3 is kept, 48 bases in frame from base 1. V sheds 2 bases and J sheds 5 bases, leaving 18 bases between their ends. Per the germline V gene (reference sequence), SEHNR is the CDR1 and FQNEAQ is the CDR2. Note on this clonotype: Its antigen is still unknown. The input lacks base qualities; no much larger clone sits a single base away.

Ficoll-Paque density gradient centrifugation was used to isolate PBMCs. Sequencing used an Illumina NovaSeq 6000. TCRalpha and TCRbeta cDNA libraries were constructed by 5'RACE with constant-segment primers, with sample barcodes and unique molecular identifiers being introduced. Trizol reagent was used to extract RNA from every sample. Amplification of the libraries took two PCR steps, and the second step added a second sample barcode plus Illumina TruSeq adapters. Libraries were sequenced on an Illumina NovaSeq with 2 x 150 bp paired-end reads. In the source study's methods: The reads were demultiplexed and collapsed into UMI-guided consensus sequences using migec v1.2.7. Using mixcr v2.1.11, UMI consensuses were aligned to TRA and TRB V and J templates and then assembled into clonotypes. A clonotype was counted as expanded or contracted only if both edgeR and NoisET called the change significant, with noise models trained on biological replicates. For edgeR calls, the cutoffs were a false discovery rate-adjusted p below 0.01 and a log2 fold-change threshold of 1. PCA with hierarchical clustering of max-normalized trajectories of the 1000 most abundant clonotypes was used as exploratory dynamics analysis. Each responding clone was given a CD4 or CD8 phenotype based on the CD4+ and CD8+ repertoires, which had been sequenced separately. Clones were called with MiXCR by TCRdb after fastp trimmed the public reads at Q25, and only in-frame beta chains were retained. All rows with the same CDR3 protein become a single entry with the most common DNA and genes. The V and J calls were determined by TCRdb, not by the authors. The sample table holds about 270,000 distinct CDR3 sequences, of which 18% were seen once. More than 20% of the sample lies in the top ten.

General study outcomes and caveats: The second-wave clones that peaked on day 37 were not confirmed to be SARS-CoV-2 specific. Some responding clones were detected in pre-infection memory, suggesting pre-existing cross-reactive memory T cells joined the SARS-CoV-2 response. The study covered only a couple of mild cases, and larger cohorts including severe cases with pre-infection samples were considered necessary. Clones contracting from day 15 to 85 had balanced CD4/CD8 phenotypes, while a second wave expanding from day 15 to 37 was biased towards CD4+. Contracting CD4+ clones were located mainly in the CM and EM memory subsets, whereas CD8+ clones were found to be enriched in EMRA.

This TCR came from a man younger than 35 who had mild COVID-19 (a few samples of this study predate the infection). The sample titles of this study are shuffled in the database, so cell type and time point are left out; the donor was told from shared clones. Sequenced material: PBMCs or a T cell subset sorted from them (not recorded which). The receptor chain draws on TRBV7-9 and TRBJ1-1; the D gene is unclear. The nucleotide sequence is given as TGTGCCAGCAGCTTAATCGGGCGAACCTACCTGACTGAAGCTTTCTTT. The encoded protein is CASSLIGRTYLTEAFF.